Listed below are T cell receptor beta chains from one sample, sequenced in a study of blood T cells in healthy people across ages. MiXCR, run by TCRdb on the 5' RACE reads, gives a single entry per CDR3 protein. Among hundreds of thousands of distinct CDR3 sequences listed, about 61% were seen once. Material: blood. Every receptor here comes from a man aged 35-49 years in good health. CDR3s include the opening cysteine and the closing phenylalanine or tryptophan. D genes are given only for firm matches. For some rows the clone size is stated as once, few or many, or as a class when expanded; others skip it.

few	.	TRBV29-1	TRBJ1-5	CSVDEGFDQPQHF	TGCAGCGTTGACGAGGGATTCGATCAGCCCCAGCATTTT
.	.	TRBV7-3	TRBJ2-5	CASSLTQGPALEQYF	TGTGCCAGCAGCTTAACGCAGGGACCAGCCTTGGAGCAGTACTTC
.	.	TRBV12-3/TRBV12-4	TRBJ2-3	CASSLASGHLTDTQYF	TGTGCCAGCAGTTTAGCTTCGGGACACCTAACAGATACGCAGTATTTT
once	TRBD1	TRBV5-1	TRBJ1-1	CASSWGTGGSTEAFF	TGCGCCAGCAGCTGGGGGACAGGGGGGAGCACTGAAGCTTTCTTT
.	TRBD2	TRBV20-1	TRBJ2-1	CSAPNLAGDYNEQFF	TGCAGTGCCCCAAACCTAGCGGGGGATTACAATGAGCAGTTCTTC
.	TRBD2	TRBV3-1	TRBJ2-5	CASSQAPSGSEETQYF	TGTGCCAGCAGCCAAGCCCCCAGCGGGAGCGAAGAGACCCAGTACTTC
.	TRBD1	TRBV20-1	TRBJ1-6	CSATQGVVDSPLHF	TGCAGTGCCACCCAGGGGGTGGTGGATTCACCCCTCCACTTT
few	TRBD1	TRBV20-1	TRBJ1-2	CSARERTGSTFRGYTF	TGCAGTGCTAGAGAGAGGACAGGGTCGACATTCCGGGGCTACACCTTC
once	TRBD1	TRBV11-1	TRBJ2-2	CASNHETGGNGELFF	TGTGCCAGCAACCACGAGACAGGGGGCAACGGGGAGCTGTTTTTT
once	TRBD1	TRBV20-1	TRBJ2-1	CSASPRTGRNEQFF	TGCAGTGCTAGCCCGAGGACAGGGAGGAATGAGCAGTTCTTC
few	.	TRBV10-3	TRBJ2-3	CAIKGVRTDTQYF	TGTGCCATCAAAGGGGTTCGCACAGATACGCAGTATTTT
few	TRBD1	TRBV6-5	TRBJ2-5	CATKTGQGRETQYF	TGTGCCACCAAGACCGGACAGGGTCGGGAGACCCAGTACTTC
few	.	TRBV20-1	TRBJ2-1	CSATLYGNEQFF	TGCAGTGCCACGTTATATGGGAATGAGCAGTTCTTC